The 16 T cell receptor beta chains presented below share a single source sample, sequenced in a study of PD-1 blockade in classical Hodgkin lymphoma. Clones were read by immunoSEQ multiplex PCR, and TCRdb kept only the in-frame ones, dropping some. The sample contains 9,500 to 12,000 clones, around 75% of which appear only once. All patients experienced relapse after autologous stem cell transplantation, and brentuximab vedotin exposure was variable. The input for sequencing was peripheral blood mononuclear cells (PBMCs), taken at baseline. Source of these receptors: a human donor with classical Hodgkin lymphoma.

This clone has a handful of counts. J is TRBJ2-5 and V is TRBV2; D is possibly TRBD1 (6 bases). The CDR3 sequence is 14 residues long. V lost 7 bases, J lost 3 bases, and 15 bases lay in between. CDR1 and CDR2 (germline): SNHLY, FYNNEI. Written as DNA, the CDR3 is TGTGCCAGCACTAAAAACACAGGGAAAGAGACCCAGTACTTC. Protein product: CASTKNTGKETQYF.

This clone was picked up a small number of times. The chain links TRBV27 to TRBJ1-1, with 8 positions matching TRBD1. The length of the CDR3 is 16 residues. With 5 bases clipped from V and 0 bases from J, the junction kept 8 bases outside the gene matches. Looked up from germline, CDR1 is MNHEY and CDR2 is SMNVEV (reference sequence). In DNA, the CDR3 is TGTGCCAGCAGTCCGCGGACAGGGATCATGAACACTGAAGCTTTCTTT. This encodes CASSPRTGIMNTEAFF.

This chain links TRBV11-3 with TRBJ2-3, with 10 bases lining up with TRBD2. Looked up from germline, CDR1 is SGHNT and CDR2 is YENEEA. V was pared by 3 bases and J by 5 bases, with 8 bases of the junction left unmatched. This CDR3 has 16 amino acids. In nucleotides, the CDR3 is TGTGCCAGCAGCTTGGTAGCGGGAGGTAGAGGAGATACGCAGTATTTT. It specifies CASSLVAGGRGDTQYF.

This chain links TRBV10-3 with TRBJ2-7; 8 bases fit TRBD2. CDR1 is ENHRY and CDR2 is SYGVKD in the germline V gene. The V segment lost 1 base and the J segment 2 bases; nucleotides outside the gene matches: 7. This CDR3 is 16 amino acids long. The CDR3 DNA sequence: TGTGCCATCAGTGAGTTTTCACGGCGGGGGGCCTACGAGCAGTACTTC. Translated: CAISEFSRRGAYEQYF.

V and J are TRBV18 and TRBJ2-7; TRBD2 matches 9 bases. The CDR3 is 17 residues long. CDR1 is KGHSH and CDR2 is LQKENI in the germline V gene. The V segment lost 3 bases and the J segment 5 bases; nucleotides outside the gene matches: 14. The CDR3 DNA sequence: TGTGCCAGCTCACCCTTAGCGGGAGTCGGAAGTATAAACGAGCAGTACTTC. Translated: CASSPLAGVGSINEQYF.

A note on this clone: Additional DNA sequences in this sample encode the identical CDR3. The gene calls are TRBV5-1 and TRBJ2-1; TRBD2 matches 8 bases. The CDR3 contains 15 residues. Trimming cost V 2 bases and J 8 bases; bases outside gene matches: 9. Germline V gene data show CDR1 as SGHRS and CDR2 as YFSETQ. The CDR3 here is CASSLVAGGRDEQFF. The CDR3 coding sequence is TGCGCCAGCAGCTTAGTTGCGGGGGGCAGGGATGAGCAGTTCTTC.

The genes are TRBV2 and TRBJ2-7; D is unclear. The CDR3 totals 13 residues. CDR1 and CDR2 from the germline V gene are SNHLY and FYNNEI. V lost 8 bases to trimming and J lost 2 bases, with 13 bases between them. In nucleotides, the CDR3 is TGTGCCAGCTCGGATCCTCAACCCTACGAGCAGTACTTC. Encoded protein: CASSDPQPYEQYF. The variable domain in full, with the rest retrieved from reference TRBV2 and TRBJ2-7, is EPEVTQTPSHQVTQMGQEVILRCVPISNHLYFYWYRQILGQKVEFLVSFYNNEISEKSEIFDDQFSVERPDGSNFTLKIRSTKLEDSAMYFCASSDPQPYEQYFGPGTRLTVT.

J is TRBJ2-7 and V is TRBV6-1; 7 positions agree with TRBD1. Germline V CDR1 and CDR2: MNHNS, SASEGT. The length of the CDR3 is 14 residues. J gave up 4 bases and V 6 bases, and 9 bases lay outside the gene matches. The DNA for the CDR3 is TGTGCCAGCAGCGCCGACAGGGTGCTTTACGAGCAGTACTTC. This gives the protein CASSADRVLYEQYF.

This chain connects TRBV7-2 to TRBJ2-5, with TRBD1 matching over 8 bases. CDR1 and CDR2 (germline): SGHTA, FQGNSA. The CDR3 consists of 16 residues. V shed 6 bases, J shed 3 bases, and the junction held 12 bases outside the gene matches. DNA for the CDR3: TGTGCCAGCAGTTTTACACTGACAGGGGCCAAAGAGACCCAGTACTTC. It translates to CASSFTLTGAKETQYF. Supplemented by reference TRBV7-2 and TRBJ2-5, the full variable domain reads GAGVSQSPSNKVTEKGKDVELRCDPISGHTALYWYRQSLGQGLEFLIYFQGNSAPDKSGLPSDRFSAERTGGSVSTLTIQRTQQEDSAVYLCASSFTLTGAKETQYFGPGTRLLVL.

Here the CDR3 reads CSAKQTSGPYNEQFF. The CDR3 DNA sequence: TGCAGCGCGAAGCAGACTAGCGGGCCCTACAATGAGCAGTTCTTC. The J gene is TRBJ2-1, the V gene TRBV29-1; 10 positions agree with TRBD2. This CDR3 region has 15 residues. V gave up 7 bases and J gave up 2 bases; unmatched junction bases: 8. The germline V gene encodes CDR1 SQVTM and CDR2 ANQGSEA.

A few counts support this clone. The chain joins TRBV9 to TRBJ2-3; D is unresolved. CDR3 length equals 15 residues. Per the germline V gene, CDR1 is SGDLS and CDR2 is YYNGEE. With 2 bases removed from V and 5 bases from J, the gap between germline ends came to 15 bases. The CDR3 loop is CASSVQLGFGDTQYF. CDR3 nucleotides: TGTGCCAGCAGCGTCCAACTGGGGTTTGGAGATACGCAGTATTTT.

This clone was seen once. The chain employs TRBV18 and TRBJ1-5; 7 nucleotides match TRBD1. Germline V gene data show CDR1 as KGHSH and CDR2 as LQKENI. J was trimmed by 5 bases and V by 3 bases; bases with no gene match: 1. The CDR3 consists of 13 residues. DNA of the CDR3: TGTGCCAGCTCACCGGACAGGCATCAGCCCCAGCATTTT. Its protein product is CASSPDRHQPQHF.

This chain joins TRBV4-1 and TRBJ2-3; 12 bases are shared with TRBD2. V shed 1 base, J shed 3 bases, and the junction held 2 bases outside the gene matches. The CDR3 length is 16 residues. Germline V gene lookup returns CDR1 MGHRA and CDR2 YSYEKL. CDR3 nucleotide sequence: TGCGCCAGCAGCCAAGCCGGACTAGCGGGAACAGATACGCAGTATTTT. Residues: CASSQAGLAGTDTQYF.

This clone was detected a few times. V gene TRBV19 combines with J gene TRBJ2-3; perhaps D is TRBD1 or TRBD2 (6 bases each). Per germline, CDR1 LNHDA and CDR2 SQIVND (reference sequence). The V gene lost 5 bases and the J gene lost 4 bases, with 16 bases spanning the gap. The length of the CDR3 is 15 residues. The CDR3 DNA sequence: TGTGCCAGTAGTCTTAAGGGGGGTCCCCCAGATACGCAGTATTTT. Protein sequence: CASSLKGGPPDTQYF.

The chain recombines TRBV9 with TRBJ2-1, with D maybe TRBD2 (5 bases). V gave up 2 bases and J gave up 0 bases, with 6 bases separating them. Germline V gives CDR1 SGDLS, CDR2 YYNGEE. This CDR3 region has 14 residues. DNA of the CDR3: TGTGCCAGCAGCGTTGAGGGCTCCTACAATGAGCAGTTCTTC. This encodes CASSVEGSYNEQFF. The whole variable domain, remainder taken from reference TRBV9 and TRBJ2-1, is DSGVTQTPKHLITATGQRVTLRCSPRSGDLSVYWYQQSLDQGLQFLIQYYNGEERAKGNILERFSAQQFPDLHSELNLSSLELGDSALYFCASSVEGSYNEQFFGPGTRLTVL.

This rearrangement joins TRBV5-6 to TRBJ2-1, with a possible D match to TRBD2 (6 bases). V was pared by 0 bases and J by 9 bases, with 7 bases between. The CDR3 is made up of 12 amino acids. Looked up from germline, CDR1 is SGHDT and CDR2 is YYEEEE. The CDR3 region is CASSLGRGEQFF. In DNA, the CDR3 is TGTGCCAGCAGCTTGGGGAGGGGTGAGCAGTTCTTC. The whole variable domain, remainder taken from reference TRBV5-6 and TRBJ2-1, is DAGVTQSPTHLIKTRGQQVTLRCSPKSGHDTVSWYQQALGQGPQFIFQYYEEEERQRGNFPDRFSGHQFPNYSSELNVNALLLGDSALYLCASSLGRGEQFFGPGTRLTVL.